This T cell receptor beta chain was found in a study of T-cell reconstitution after alpha-beta-depleted transplantation in children. This clonotype was observed a handful of times. Germline CDR1 and CDR2: SEHNR and FQNEAQ (reference sequence). This CDR3 has 16 amino acids. Trimming took off 3 bases at V and 0 bases at J, with 11 bases between the two ends. Unique molecular identifiers were used to barcode this TCRbeta library. TCRdb analysed the PCR reads with MiXCR anew, one entry per CDR3 protein. The table lists around 100,000 distinct CDR3 sequences, over 9% of them singletons. Specimen: PBMCs, collected before TCRalphabeta/CD19-depleted stem cell transplant. The chain links TRBV7-9 to TRBJ1-4; D is unclear. This sequence originates from a boy aged 2 to 10 with acute lymphoblastic leukemia, due to receive a stem cell transplant. This chain's CDR3 is CASSLSVSATNEKLFF. The CDR3 nucleotides read TGTGCCAGCAGCTTGTCAGTTTCTGCAACTAATGAAAAACTGTTTTTT.